This T cell receptor (beta chain) emerged from a study of PD-L1 blockade in urothelial cancer (dated by TCRdb to 2017 to 2019). For the wider study: Therapy was started at some point between 2014 and 2016 for all patients, and atezolizumab 1,200 mg was administered intravenously every 3 weeks. About nine tenths of the roughly 30 patients were males with bladder-origin urothelial cancer, and 18 of 29 reported a prior smoking history. An ECOG performance status of 0 or 1 was recorded for the patients, and 0 to 3 prior chemotherapy regimens had been received by the patients. Blood samples were analyzed at two time points: 3 weeks after treatment start (second dose) and 6 weeks after treatment start. Blood samples gave a median of about 150,000 T cells and 80,000 to 95,000 unique TCRs, with a median clonality of about 0.078. An exploratory multi-omic analysis was conducted of the somatic, immune and clinical correlates of response to PD-L1 blockade with atezolizumab in urothelial cancer. Pretreatment tumor samples, along with matched peripheral blood collected serially before and after atezolizumab treatment, underwent TCR sequencing. Durable clinical benefit was defined as a progression-free survival longer than 6 months, and TCR features were additionally tested against progression-free survival and overall survival. In the same patients who had TCR sequencing, pretreatment tumors also underwent whole exome sequencing and RNA sequencing. Nine patients achieved durable clinical benefit and some 21 did not. Around 30 patients had pretreatment blood TCR-seq, some 24 had at least one posttreatment blood collection, and some 24 had tumor TCR-seq.

A cohort of about 30 patients with locally advanced or metastatic urothelial carcinoma, treated at Memorial Sloan Kettering on a trial protocol, was included. Peripheral blood mononuclear cells were collected pretreatment and during treatment, with between 1 and 8 total time points obtained per patient. The Qiagen DNeasy Blood extraction kit was used to purify genomic DNA from total PBMCs and tumor samples. PBMCs were collected pretreatment and during treatment and were isolated and stored as previously described. This clone occurred a few times. Its antigen is unknown. The record has no base qualities; no much larger clone is one base away. Synthetic TCR analog templates were spiked into each PCR to estimate absolute template abundance from read counts. TCRbeta CDR3 regions were amplified from genomic DNA with bias-controlled V and J gene primers using the immunoSEQ assay. Sequencing of rearranged TCRbeta segments was done at approximately 20X coverage. As for the authors' bioinformatics: Clustering was used to correct sequencing errors, and CDR3s were annotated against IMGT to assign V, D and J genes. Downstream analyses used only productive TCRbeta rearrangements and left out out-of-frame or stop-codon sequences. To compute clonality, Shannon entropy was normalized by the log of the number of unique productive sequences and then subtracted from one. Fisher's exact test with Benjamini-Hochberg correction, at a threshold of adjusted p below 0.01, was used to find clones that differed between time points or between blood and tumor. In its TCRdb copy, this immuneACCESS table keeps in-frame sequences only and misses some clones. Where compared with another copy, unresolved V genes explain less than half of these, and the others have no known cause. D and trimming come from the DNA, and the V and J calls and clone size come from that table. Counted in this sample were roughly 24,000 clones; about 88% of them appeared once. The ten most abundant clones make up approximately 31% of the sample.

The CDR3 starts with the cysteine, ends with the phenylalanine, and has 13 residues. Only CDR3 DNA remains: 39 bases, in frame from the first base. V and J are trimmed by 6 bases and 6 bases, and the gene matches miss 4 bases of the junction. CDR1 and CDR2 are drawn from the germline V gene: WSHSY, SAAADI. Beyond this particular receptor, the publication reports: A pretreatment peripheral blood TCR clonality below the median was linked to improved progression-free and overall survival. At 3 weeks after the start of treatment, tumor-associated TCR clones in peripheral blood had expanded more in patients with durable benefit (n ≈ 20, p = 0.022). Because the sample size was small (n ≈ 30) and many exploratory analyses were performed, the results are intended to be hypothesis-generating.

The source is a man in his 60s with urothelial cancer. The sample was PBMCs, taken around atezolizumab (anti-PD-L1) treatment. This chain is built from TRBV10-2 and TRBJ2-7; 11 nucleotides in the junction match TRBD2. The DNA is TGCGCCAGCAGCCTAGCGGGGGGCGGCGAGCAGTACTTC. It specifies CASSLAGGGEQYF.